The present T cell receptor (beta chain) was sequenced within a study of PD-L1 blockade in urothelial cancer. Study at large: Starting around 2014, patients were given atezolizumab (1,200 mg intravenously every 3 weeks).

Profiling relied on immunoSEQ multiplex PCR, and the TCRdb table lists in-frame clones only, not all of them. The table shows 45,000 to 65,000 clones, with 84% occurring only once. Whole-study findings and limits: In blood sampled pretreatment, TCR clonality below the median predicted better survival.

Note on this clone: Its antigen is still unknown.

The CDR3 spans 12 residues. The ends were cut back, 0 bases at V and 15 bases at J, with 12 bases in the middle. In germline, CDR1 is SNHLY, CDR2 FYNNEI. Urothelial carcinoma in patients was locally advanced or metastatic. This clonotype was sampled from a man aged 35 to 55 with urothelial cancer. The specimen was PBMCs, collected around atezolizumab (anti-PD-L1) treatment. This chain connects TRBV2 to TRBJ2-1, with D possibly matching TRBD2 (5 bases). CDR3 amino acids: CASSEAGDYMFF. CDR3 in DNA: TGTGCCAGCAGTGAAGCCGGAGACTATATGTTCTTC.